A selection of T cell receptor beta chains follows, all from one sample in a study of blood T cells in healthy people across ages. TCRdb reanalysed the 5' RACE reads using MiXCR and keeps one entry per CDR3 protein. The sample has 700,000 or so distinct CDR3 sequences; 20% to 25% are singletons. Sequences were obtained from blood. These receptors came from a man between 70 and 80 years old in good health. CDR3s include the opening cysteine and the closing phenylalanine or tryptophan.

>TRBV6-6
CASSYSPRLQETQYF
>TRBV18
CASSPPGPNLYEQYF
>TRBV7-8
CASSYAGTGLEKLFF
>TRBV18
CASSPAGASTDTQYF
>TRBV7-2
CASSSSGQAMNTEAFF
>TRBV12-3/TRBV12-4
CASTDRGVTKPQHF
>TRBV18
CASSPGRISYNEQFF
>TRBV29-1
CSAVLHYEQYF
>TRBV6-5
CASRRGETNTEAFF
>TRBV12-3/TRBV12-4
CASSLRQEPNYGYTF
>TRBV5-1
CASSPNGLTGKETQYF
>TRBV9
CASSAQTMGQGGPNTF
>TRBV5-8
CASSLGQGNNEKLFF
>TRBV7-9
CASSLGTAVNSPLHF
>TRBV6-5
CASSYLGQAFF
>TRBV20-1
CSGGLSGTDTQYF
>TRBV4-3
CASSQAQGTEAFF
>TRBV7-9
CASSEDRVQPQHF
>TRBV28
CASTSAYEQYF
>TRBV12-3/TRBV12-4
CASSTPSLGARGYTF
>TRBV9
CASSFSDTANTQYF
>TRBV14
CASSQTGKTQYF
>TRBV13
CASSLGGDGSNQPQHF
>TRBV2
CASSVFGTIGNQPQHF
>TRBV4-1
CASSPLGGTGSYNEQFF
>TRBV10-3
CAISELQGAQNIQYF
>TRBV12-3/TRBV12-4
CASKDNRGNTIYF
>TRBV5-4
CASSLVGRENTEAFF
>TRBV29-1
CSVEPRAGGYTF
>TRBV29-1
CSIRGIAYGYTF
>TRBV12-3/TRBV12-4
CASSLIRRAGTQYF
>TRBV7-2
CASSLVSGRATNEKLFF
>TRBV4-3
CASSQDHVSSQPQHF
>TRBV6-4
CASSDTGSFGYTF
>TRBV6-5
CASSQTGSTDTQYF
>TRBV7-3
CASSFDGTSGKNIQYF
>TRBV20-1
CSAREGQNNYGYTF
>TRBV18
CASSPGAAEKLFF
>TRBV12-3/TRBV12-4
CASSGLAGGALFF
>TRBV29-1
CSVETGGVEQYF
>TRBV6-1
CASSEVQGAGKKFF
>TRBV20-1
CSPSRSGVGNEQFF
>TRBV7-9
CASSQALARNTIYF
>TRBV11-2
CASSRPSSGSHNEQFF
>TRBV25-1
CARGTGIYLILEKLFF
>TRBV13
CASRLRGGFQETQYF
>TRBV28
CASSLFGQAYEQYF
>TRBV5-1
CASSSGLASGETQYF
>TRBV20-1
CSAQQGTGNTIYF
>TRBV3-1
CASSQHPQGTTQYF
>TRBV28
CASHGVPSGYEQYF
>TRBV7-2
CASSLGNPSTDTQYF
>TRBV2
CASAAYGYTF
>TRBV20-1
CSAPFSALYNEQFF